These T cell receptor beta chains were read from a single sample in a study of cytomegalovirus exposure and HLA in healthy donors. The table came from immunoSEQ multiplex PCR; TCRdb's copy has only in-frame clones and leaves some out. The sample contains some 130,000 clones, 70% to 80% of which appear only once. Sequencing was carried out using PBMCs. The source is a female donor in good health and CMV-seronegative. Both conserved end residues are part of each CDR3. Not all rows give a size; the values are once, few, many and, for expanded clones, a class.

j_call: TRBJ1-1
clone_size: .
v_call: TRBV19
cdr3_aa: CASSRTGDVDTEAFF

j_call: TRBJ1-5
clone_size: .
v_call: TRBV19
cdr3_aa: CASSTDRINQPQHF

j_call: TRBJ1-4
clone_size: once
v_call: TRBV9
cdr3_aa: CASSAGAGTAEKLFF

j_call: TRBJ1-2
clone_size: .
v_call: TRBV9
cdr3_aa: CASSVDGTGSNYGYTF

j_call: TRBJ1-2
clone_size: once
v_call: TRBV11-3
cdr3_aa: CASSSAGSNYGYTF

j_call: TRBJ2-7
clone_size: .
v_call: TRBV7-6
cdr3_aa: CASSSSGRSEQYF

j_call: TRBJ1-1
clone_size: few
v_call: TRBV9
cdr3_aa: CASSLWTNTEAFF

j_call: TRBJ2-1
clone_size: .
v_call: TRBV29-1
cdr3_aa: CSVQGTSGRALGEQFF

j_call: TRBJ2-7
clone_size: .
v_call: TRBV19
cdr3_aa: CASSRTSGLSYEQYF

j_call: TRBJ2-1
clone_size: .
v_call: TRBV7-3
cdr3_aa: CASSLTGGRAGQFF

j_call: TRBJ2-4
clone_size: .
v_call: TRBV7-9
cdr3_aa: CASSLWRAVAKNIQYF

j_call: TRBJ1-5
clone_size: .
v_call: TRBV18
cdr3_aa: CASSLSTGNNQPQHF

j_call: TRBJ2-1
clone_size: once
v_call: TRBV29-1
cdr3_aa: CSVRTSMASYNEQFF

j_call: TRBJ2-4
clone_size: few
v_call: TRBV6-6
cdr3_aa: CASSPGTGDSNIQYF

j_call: TRBJ1-1
clone_size: .
v_call: TRBV19
cdr3_aa: CASSILDRATEAFF

j_call: TRBJ1-5
clone_size: .
v_call: TRBV18
cdr3_aa: CASSPPGTGGEQPQHF

j_call: TRBJ2-3
clone_size: .
v_call: TRBV29-1
cdr3_aa: CSVEGGGADTQYF

j_call: TRBJ2-2
clone_size: .
v_call: TRBV6-5
cdr3_aa: CASRLAADTGELFF

j_call: TRBJ2-7
clone_size: few
v_call: TRBV28
cdr3_aa: CASSLSDRGYEQYF

j_call: TRBJ2-7
clone_size: few
v_call: TRBV6-1
cdr3_aa: CASSWGLAEQYEQYF

j_call: TRBJ2-7
clone_size: .
v_call: TRBV19
cdr3_aa: CASSITGSYEQYF

j_call: TRBJ1-2
clone_size: few
v_call: TRBV19
cdr3_aa: CASSIAGGNYGYTF

j_call: TRBJ2-5
clone_size: .
v_call: TRBV5-1
cdr3_aa: CASSLARGTSFSETQYF

j_call: TRBJ2-1
clone_size: .
v_call: TRBV29-1
cdr3_aa: CSVEPGQGAQGEQFF

j_call: TRBJ2-1
clone_size: .
v_call: TRBV27
cdr3_aa: CASSFPPIATYNEQFF

j_call: TRBJ1-4
clone_size: .
v_call: TRBV18
cdr3_aa: CASSQTGDTSSEKLFF

j_call: TRBJ1-3
clone_size: .
v_call: TRBV6-5
cdr3_aa: CASSETDGNTIYF

j_call: TRBJ1-4
clone_size: .
v_call: TRBV13
cdr3_aa: CASSYSPRQGQKLFF

j_call: TRBJ1-2
clone_size: .
v_call: TRBV7-2
cdr3_aa: CASSLEEYGYTF

j_call: TRBJ2-2
clone_size: .
v_call: TRBV5-4
cdr3_aa: CASSSGTSGRNTGELFF

j_call: TRBJ2-7
clone_size: few
v_call: TRBV11-2
cdr3_aa: CASSSRLRSYEQYF

j_call: TRBJ2-5
clone_size: .
v_call: TRBV4-1
cdr3_aa: CASSQPAIQETQYF

j_call: TRBJ1-3
clone_size: once
v_call: TRBV27
cdr3_aa: CASSPMRSSGNTIYF

j_call: TRBJ2-3
clone_size: .
v_call: TRBV9
cdr3_aa: CASSVVADTQYF

j_call: TRBJ2-7
clone_size: .
v_call: TRBV28
cdr3_aa: CASRTGTEEQYF

j_call: TRBJ1-3
clone_size: once
v_call: TRBV6-6
cdr3_aa: CASSYFDSPGNTIYF

j_call: TRBJ2-2
clone_size: few
v_call: TRBV2
cdr3_aa: CASNLGLAGGELFF

j_call: TRBJ2-5
clone_size: .
v_call: TRBV5-6
cdr3_aa: CASIRTSGSHGRQYF

j_call: TRBJ1-4
clone_size: .
v_call: TRBV27
cdr3_aa: CASSPRDNRFLNEKLFF

j_call: TRBJ1-3
clone_size: .
v_call: TRBV25-1
cdr3_aa: CASSEYPQGSGNTIYF

j_call: TRBJ2-7
clone_size: .
v_call: TRBV19
cdr3_aa: CASRGPDRMFDEQYF

j_call: TRBJ1-2
clone_size: .
v_call: TRBV27
cdr3_aa: CASRVPAF

j_call: TRBJ1-3
clone_size: .
v_call: TRBV2
cdr3_aa: CASSLDRINTIYF

j_call: TRBJ1-5
clone_size: .
v_call: TRBV5-1
cdr3_aa: CASRTGDGQPQHF

j_call: TRBJ2-2
clone_size: .
v_call: TRBV10-3
cdr3_aa: CAISEARQGWTGELFF

j_call: TRBJ1-1
clone_size: .
v_call: TRBV7-2
cdr3_aa: CATTTRQNTEAFF

j_call: TRBJ1-2
clone_size: .
v_call: TRBV9
cdr3_aa: CASSVGGQGQGYTF

j_call: TRBJ2-5
clone_size: .
v_call: TRBV5-6
cdr3_aa: CASSLRTLGWTQYF

j_call: TRBJ2-4
clone_size: .
v_call: TRBV2
cdr3_aa: CASSDPLSKNIQYF

j_call: TRBJ2-7
clone_size: .
v_call: TRBV10-3
cdr3_aa: CASRQQPGNEQYF

j_call: TRBJ2-1
clone_size: few
v_call: TRBV9
cdr3_aa: CASSVDAGLGNEQFF

j_call: TRBJ1-5
clone_size: once
v_call: TRBV19
cdr3_aa: CASSMLLGQTNQPQHF

j_call: TRBJ2-7
clone_size: .
v_call: TRBV7-9
cdr3_aa: CASSLEGQGASSYEQYF